This passage covers 14 T cell receptor beta chains from one sample sequenced in a study of T cell clonality in common variable immunodeficiency. Notes on the study in general: Reportedly, TCR beta sequences from common variable immunodeficiency showed fewer deletions and N-nucleotide insertions.

For these TCRs, the target antigens are not known. Sequencing was performed with immunoSEQ multiplex PCR; in TCRdb, only in-frame clones are kept and a portion is missing. The table lists about 25,000 clones, with no singletons. The sequenced sample was peripheral blood mononuclear cells. These receptors all come from a human donor with common variable immunodeficiency.

This clone was recorded a few times. The read stops 3 residues short of the end of the CDR3; the missing end is completed from the germline J gene. The rearrangement joins TRBV19 to TRBJ2-5; 9 nucleotides line up with TRBD2. The CDR3 sequence is 15 residues long. V gave up 3 bases and J gave up 5 bases; unmatched junction bases: 7. Germline lookup yields CDR1 LNHDA and CDR2 SQIVND (reference sequence). CDR3 DNA, as far as it was read: TGTGCCAGTAGTATCCAGGGTAGCGGGAGCGAGACC. Its translation is CASSIQGSGSET. From start to end, the CDR3 is CASSIQGSGSETQYF. The entire variable domain, with the rest obtained from reference TRBV19 and TRBJ2-5, is as follows: DGGITQSPKYLFRKEGQNVTLSCEQNLNHDAMYWYRQDPGQGLRLIYYSQIVNDFQKGDIAEGYSVSREKKESFPLTVTSAQKNPTAFYLCASSIQGSGSETQYFGPGTRLLVL.

This clone was detected ten times or more. With the read ending 3 residues before the CDR3 end, the germline J gene is used to fill in that end. The V gene is TRBV2, the J gene TRBJ2-1, with TRBD1 as a possible D gene (6 bases). CDR3 size: 14 residues. Trimming stripped 2 bases from V and 9 bases from J, with 14 bases between. The germline V gene has CDR1 SNHLY and CDR2 FYNNEI. CDR3: CASSETGWGGEQFF. The CDR3 DNA, read in part, is TGTGCCAGCAGTGAAACAGGGTGGGGTGGTGAG.

This clone was counted at least ten times. From the germline J gene comes the end of the CDR3, since the read stops 3 residues before it. The chain links TRBV6-2 or TRBV6-3 to TRBJ2-3; D unclear. The CDR3 is 15 amino acids. Germline V gene data show CDR1 as MNHEY and CDR2 as SVGEGT. V was pared by 6 bases and J by 0 bases, with 13 bases between. CDR3: CASSRPTRSTDTQYF. The part of the CDR3 DNA that was read is TGTGCCAGCAGCCGCCCCACCCGGAGCACAGATACG.

This clone was picked up a small number of times. Coverage ceases 3 residues before the CDR3 finishes, and the germline J gene fills in the end. This rearrangement joins TRBV19 to TRBJ1-4; 7 bases are a match to TRBD1. The CDR3 is 16 amino acids. V lost 5 bases, J lost 8 bases, and 14 bases stayed unmatched. Germline CDR1 and CDR2: LNHDA and SQIVND (reference sequence). The CDR3 protein is CASSPNGRGRREKLFF. The DNA read from the CDR3 is TGTGCCAGTAGTCCGAACGGCAGGGGGAGGAGAGAAAAA.

As for this clone: The read comes to an end 3 residues before the CDR3 does, leaving the germline J gene to fill in the end. V and J are TRBV7-9 and TRBJ1-3; perhaps TRBD1 as D (5 bases). The CDR3 runs to 14 residues. Germline V gene sequence: CDR1 SEHNR, CDR2 FQNEAQ (reference sequence). V shed 3 bases and J shed 2 bases, with 8 bases lying between them. Partial CDR3 DNA: TGTGCCAGCAGCTTGCAGGGAACTGGAAACACC. Amino acids: CASSLQGTGNT. The whole CDR3 is CASSLQGTGNTIYF.

This clone has just a few counts. The read ends 3 residues early relative to the CDR3; the germline J gene fills the gap. V and J are TRBV18 and TRBJ1-5, with a weak D call TRBD1 (5 bases). V was trimmed by 0 bases and J by 2 bases, leaving 11 bases between them. The germline CDR1 and CDR2 sequences are KGHSH and LQKENI. The CDR3 is 16 residues long. CDR3 DNA, as far as it was read: TGTGCCAGCTCACCACCGGGGCTTTATGGCAATCAGCCC. This sequence encodes CASSPPGLYGNQP. The full CDR3 is CASSPPGLYGNQPQHF.

In regard to this clone: With the read ending 3 residues before the CDR3 end, the germline J gene is used to fill in that end. V gene TRBV19 combines with J gene TRBJ2-1; 7 bases agree with TRBD1. Trimming at V came to 1 base and at J to 2 bases, leaving 8 bases not matched to a gene. Germline V gene lookup returns CDR1 LNHDA and CDR2 SQIVND (reference sequence). The CDR3 extends over 17 amino acids. CDR3 DNA (partial): TGTGCCAGTAGTATAGGGACCCGACAGGGTACCTACAATGAG. Protein: CASSIGTRQGTYNE. The whole CDR3 protein reads CASSIGTRQGTYNEQFF.

This clone was counted ten times or more. The DNA ends 3 residues before the CDR3 does, and the rest of the CDR3 is filled in from the germline J gene. The J gene is TRBJ2-2, the V gene TRBV7-6; D gene uncertain. This CDR3 comprises 13 residues. Trimming removed 0 bases from V and 5 bases from J, with 4 bases in between. The germline V gene encodes CDR1 SGHVS and CDR2 FNYEAQ. CDR3 region: CASSLAVTGELFF. The part of the CDR3 DNA that was read is TGTGCCAGCAGCTTAGCCGTTACCGGGGAG.

This clone was detected a few times. The read halts 3 residues ahead of the CDR3 end, with the missing end drawn from the germline J gene. Other DNA sequences within the sample encode an identical CDR3. The chain has TRBV18 and TRBJ1-3, with D unresolved. This CDR3 has 13 residues. Germline CDR1 and CDR2: KGHSH and LQKENI. V was shortened by 2 bases and J by 2 bases, with 4 bases between the two germline ends. Incomplete CDR3 DNA: TGTGCCAGCTCACCATCCACTGGAAACACC. Its protein is CASSPSTGNT. The entire CDR3 protein reads CASSPSTGNTIYF.

This clone was counted between two and nine times. The read comes to an end 3 residues before the CDR3 does, leaving the germline J gene to fill in the end. The rearrangement links TRBV11-2 to TRBJ2-5; TRBD2 might be the D (5 bases). Looked up from germline, CDR1 is SGHAT and CDR2 is FQNNGV. The CDR3 consists of 13 residues. The ends were cut back, 4 bases at V and 3 bases at J, with 9 bases in the middle. CDR3 protein: CASSSTLEETQYF. The covered CDR3 bases are TGTGCCAGCAGCTCAACACTAGAAGAGACC.

This clone was detected many times. From the germline J gene comes the end of the CDR3, since the read stops 3 residues before it. The V and J genes are TRBV28 and TRBJ1-2; D gene uncertain. The germline V gene encodes CDR1 MDHEN and CDR2 SYDVKM. The ends were cut back, 3 bases at V and 0 bases at J, with 14 bases in the middle. The CDR3 has 16 amino acids. The sequenced part of the CDR3 DNA is TGTGCCAGCAGTTTGAGGGCAGGCGCTACTAACTATGGC. This codes for CASSLRAGATNYG. The whole CDR3 reads CASSLRAGATNYGYTF.

Only a few counts were recorded for this clone. The read terminates 3 residues ahead of where the CDR3 ends, so the germline J gene completes it. The gene calls are TRBV19 and TRBJ1-5; 7 bases align to TRBD1. This CDR3 has 13 amino acids. V lost 3 bases and J lost 4; bases outside the gene matches: 0. Germline V gene data show CDR1 as LNHDA and CDR2 as SQIVND (reference sequence). The CDR3 sequence: CASSMTGNQPQHF. The sequenced CDR3 bases are TGTGCCAGTAGTATGACAGGGAATCAGCCC.

This clone turned up a few times. Read sequence stops 3 residues before the CDR3 end, and the germline J gene provides the missing end. The rearrangement joins TRBV29-1 to TRBJ2-5; TRBD1 is a possible D gene (5 bases). Germline CDR1 SQVTM, CDR2 ANQGSEA. CDR3 length: 13 amino acids. The CDR3 bases that were read are TGCAGCGTTGAAGGTCTTCAAGGGGAAACC. Protein sequence: CSVEGLQGET. The entire CDR3 is CSVEGLQGETQYF.

This clone appeared many times. The DNA read from the CDR3 is TGTGCCAGCAGTCCCGGACTAGCGGGAAGGGACATT. This sequence encodes CASSPGLAGRDI. The full CDR3 sequence reads CASSPGLAGRDIQYF. The chain recombines TRBV2 with TRBJ2-4, with TRBD2 matching over 12 bases. The read ends 3 residues shy of where the CDR3 ends; the end is completed using the germline J gene. V gave up 5 bases and J gave up 8 bases; unmatched junction bases: 7. The germline V gene has CDR1 SNHLY and CDR2 FYNNEI. This CDR3 contains 15 residues.